This TCR beta chain was documented in a study of radiotherapy plus CTLA-4 blockade in lung cancer (dated by TCRdb to between 2018 and 2020). For the study in its entirety: Objective responses occurred in approximately 19% of enrolled patients, and about 33% achieved disease control. Findings and caveats that apply to the study as a whole: After treatment with radiotherapy and ipilimumab, TCR clones that originated in tumors expanded in peripheral blood. The strongest predictors of response were reported to be early dynamic shifts in blood T cell clones along with a rise in serum interferon-beta following radiation.

To prepare the library, the immunoSEQ multiplex PCR assay was applied. Drawn from immuneACCESS, this table holds only the in-frame rearrangements with V and J called that TCRdb kept. Clones are partly lost; checked studies trace under half to an unresolved V gene and leave the rest unexplained. Within this sample are around 80,000 clones, with less than 85% of them counted one time only. The top ten clonotypes cover around 10% of the sample. With regard to this clone: It has no known antigen specificity. No base qualities exist here, and no much larger clone lies one base off it.

CDR1 and CDR2, looked up from the germline V gene, are SGDLS and YYNGEE. The CDR3 starts with the cysteine, ends with the phenylalanine, and has 17 residues. Only the CDR3 DNA stays, 51 bases, in frame from base 1. At the junction V is shortened by 4 bases and J by 4 bases; bases outside the gene matches: 13. In this study, focal radiation therapy paired with CTLA-4 blockade (ipilimumab) was tested in patients who had chemo-refractory metastatic non-small-cell lung cancer. The source of this sequence is a human donor with non-small cell lung cancer whose response to radiotherapy plus ipilimumab could not be evaluated. This sequence uses TRBV9 and TRBJ2-3; 9 of the junction bases match TRBD2. Material: peripheral blood, obtained from a patient treated with radiotherapy plus ipilimumab. The DNA sequence is as follows: TGTGCCAGCAGCCCTGTAGCTGGCGGGAGGGCCTCAGATACGCAGTATTTT. Translated, it gives CASSPVAGGRASDTQYF.